The clone carrying this T cell receptor beta chain occurred once. The method was immunoSEQ multiplex PCR; TCRdb's version includes in-frame clones alone and lacks a portion of them. The data show about 40,000 clones, less than 95% seen once. This entry comes from a study of T cell changes during pregnancy in multiple sclerosis. CDR1 is MNHEY and CDR2 is SVGAGI in the germline V gene. The CDR3 length is 15 residues. Trimming left V 2 bases short and J 0 bases short, with 11 bases between. The sample in question was peripheral blood, obtained in the third trimester of pregnancy. This sequence originates from a female donor with multiple sclerosis, enrolled in a pregnancy study. The V call is TRBV6-5, the J call TRBJ2-7, with D possibly being TRBD2 (6 bases). CDR3 protein: CASSYTGSHSYEQYF. The DNA for the CDR3 is TGTGCCAGCAGTTACACCGGGAGCCACTCCTACGAGCAGTACTTC.